These 18 T cell receptor beta chains were sequenced from one sample in a study of post-analysis software for immune sequencing data. Study observations and caveats: The five TRBV segments detected at higher frequency in patients than in controls included TRBV5-6, TRBV5-1 and TRBV20-1.

TCR beta libraries were prepared from cDNA with unique molecular identifiers. One entry per CDR3 protein, called by TCRdb with MiXCR from the PCR reads. Of roughly 730,000 distinct CDR3 sequences in the sample, about 32% are singletons; the top ten hold around 0.55%. These receptors lack a known antigen. What was sequenced was blood. The receptor set was obtained from a girl aged 5 to 17 with multiple sclerosis.

This clonotype has just a few counts. The rearrangement links TRBV4-1 to TRBJ1-2, with no clear D. V was pared by 4 bases and J by 1 base, with 10 bases between. This CDR3 region has 14 residues. CDR1 is MGHRA, CDR2 YSYEKL, per germline. The CDR3 protein is CASSPTPLNYGYTF. In nucleotides, the CDR3 is TGCGCCAGCAGCCCCACCCCCCTTAACTATGGCTACACCTTC.

This clonotype appeared a few times. V gene TRBV28 combines with J gene TRBJ1-5, with D uncertain. The germline V and J ends were trimmed by 3 bases and 0 bases, with 12 bases remaining between them. The germline V gene has CDR1 MDHEN and CDR2 SYDVKM. The CDR3 loop spans 16 amino acids. CDR3 in DNA: TGTGCCAGCAGTTTGGTGGCAGTCAATAGCAATCAGCCCCAGCATTTT. Protein sequence: CASSLVAVNSNQPQHF. Variable domain in full (rest from reference TRBV28 and TRBJ1-5): DVKVTQSSRYLVKRTGEKVFLECVQDMDHENMFWYRQDPGLGLRLIYFSYDVKMKEKGDIPEGYSVSREKKERFSLILESASTNQTSMYLCASSLVAVNSNQPQHFGDGTRLSIL.

This clonotype was picked up many times. The chain is built from TRBV6-6 and TRBJ2-4; a weak D match, TRBD1 (6 bases). Germline V gives CDR1 MNHNY, CDR2 SVGAGI (reference sequence). The CDR3 is 15 amino acids. V was pared by 5 bases and J by 6 bases, with 17 bases between. This CDR3 is CASSNRDPTSNIQYF. In nucleotides, the CDR3 is TGTGCCAGCAGTAACAGGGACCCGACCTCAAACATTCAGTACTTC.

This clonotype was seen a few times. V gene TRBV6-5 combines with J gene TRBJ2-5; no clear D. V lost 6 bases and J 11 bases, leaving 22 bases between the germline ends. The length of the CDR3 is 14 residues. Germline V lookup: CDR1 MNHEY, CDR2 SVGAGI. The DNA for the CDR3 is TGTGCCAGCAGCTTAAACGGCGCCTACAATGAGCAGTACTTC. As protein: CASSLNGAYNEQYF.

This chain joins TRBV20-1 and TRBJ1-2, with a tentative D call TRBD1 (5 bases). Germline-derived CDR1 and CDR2 are DFQATT and SNEGSKA (reference sequence). This CDR3 comprises 13 residues. The DNA of the CDR3 is TGCACCTCCCCCTGGGGCGGAGGGTATGGCTACACCTTC. Amino acids: CTSPWGGGYGYTF.

The chain joins TRBV20-1 to TRBJ2-5; 8 bases fit TRBD2. V lost 6 bases, J lost 5 bases, and 8 bases stayed unmatched. CDR1 and CDR2 (germline): DFQATT, SNEGSKA (reference sequence). The CDR3 runs to 13 residues. The CDR3, as DNA: TGCAGTGCCACCCGGGGGGGTGGGGAGACCCAGTACTTC. This codes for CSATRGGGETQYF.

This clonotype has a handful of counts. V gene TRBV28 combines with J gene TRBJ2-3, with 7 positions matching TRBD2. The germline V gene has CDR1 MDHEN and CDR2 SYDVKM. Trimming took 1 base from V and 6 from J; bases not matched to a gene: 10. This CDR3 is 16 amino acids long. The CDR3 spells CASSLLTSALADTQYF. In DNA form, the CDR3 reads TGTGCCAGCAGTTTATTAACTAGCGCTTTGGCGGATACGCAGTATTTT.

This clonotype was seen more than once but under ten times. V is TRBV5-5 and J is TRBJ2-5; TRBD2 agrees at 13 bases. The CDR3 sequence is 16 residues long. V lost 4 bases and J lost 5; bases outside the gene matches: 8. Germline loops: CDR1 SGHKS, CDR2 YYEKEE (reference sequence). Here the CDR3 reads CASSAGTSGARETQYF. CDR3 coding DNA: TGTGCCAGCAGCGCAGGGACTAGCGGGGCCCGGGAGACCCAGTACTTC.

V and J are TRBV20-1 and TRBJ1-2; TRBD1 is a possible D gene (5 bases). The germline CDR1 and CDR2 sequences are DFQATT and SNEGSKA (reference sequence). CDR3 length equals 14 residues. The V end was cut by 5 bases, the J end by 8 bases, with 21 bases between. The CDR3 protein is CSAPDPGPLGGYTF. As DNA, the CDR3 is TGCAGTGCTCCGGATCCAGGGCCCCTTGGGGGCTACACCTTC.

Worth noting for this clonotype: This may stem from a read error, because a much larger clone lies one nucleotide away. The chain uses TRBV29-1 and TRBJ2-3; no clear D gene. The CDR3 has 12 residues. Germline CDR1 and CDR2: SQVTM and ANQGSEA. Trimming took off 7 bases at V and 1 base at J, with 9 bases between the two ends. The CDR3 DNA is TGCAGCGGTGCGTGGCGCACAGATACGCAGTATTTT. It translates to CSGAWRTDTQYF.

This clonotype was observed a few times. This chain uses TRBV12-3 or TRBV12-4 with TRBJ2-2; no clear D. The CDR3 has 13 residues. V was cut by 6 bases and J by 6 bases, with 11 bases left in between. The CDR3 DNA sequence: TGTGCCAGCAGCCCAATAGTCGCCGGGGAGCTGTTTTTT. Amino acid sequence: CASSPIVAGELFF.

This clonotype was recorded only once. The genes are TRBV18 and TRBJ1-4; no clear D. V lost 1 base and J lost 5, with 5 bases in between. CDR1 is KGHSH and CDR2 is LQKENI in the germline V gene. The CDR3 is 13 amino acids. Here the CDR3 reads CASSPLRNEKLFF. CDR3 bases: TGTGCCAGCTCACCACTCCGAAATGAAAAACTGTTTTTT. The whole variable domain, remainder taken from reference TRBV18 and TRBJ1-4, is NAGVMQNPRHLVRRRGQEARLRCSPMKGHSHVYWYRQLPEEGLKFMVYLQKENIIDESGMPKERFSAEFPKEGPSILRIQQVVRGDSAAYFCASSPLRNEKLFFGSGTQLSVL.

A few counts support this clonotype. V is TRBV7-6 and J is TRBJ2-1, with 9 bases matching TRBD2. Germline V CDR1 and CDR2: SGHVS, FNYEAQ. The CDR3 has 15 amino acids. The V gene end was trimmed by 5 bases and the J gene end by 6 bases; junction bases not matched to a gene: 8. The CDR3 spells CASSQRAGGGNEQFF. Written as DNA, the CDR3 is TGTGCCAGCAGCCAAAGAGCGGGAGGTGGCAATGAGCAGTTCTTC. Combining the CDR3 with reference TRBV7-6 and TRBJ2-1 gives the whole variable domain GAGVSQSPRYKVTKRGQDVALRCDPISGHVSLYWYRQALGQGPEFLTYFNYEAQQDKSGLPNDRFSAERPEGSISTLTIQRTEQRDSAMYRCASSQRAGGGNEQFFGPGTRLTVL.

The rearrangement joins TRBV12-3 or TRBV12-4 to TRBJ1-5, with D hard to call. Trimming cost V 5 bases and J 7 bases, with 9 bases left between them. This CDR3 is built from 12 residues. The CDR3 protein is CASSGPIQPQHF. The CDR3 DNA sequence: TGTGCCAGCAGTGGTCCCATCCAGCCCCAGCATTTT.

Many counts were recorded for this clonotype. The chain employs TRBV7-2 and TRBJ2-3; 8 bases map to TRBD2. The CDR3 consists of 15 residues. Germline CDR1 reads SGHTA; CDR2 reads FQGNSA. V shed 3 bases, J shed 0 bases, and the junction held 2 bases outside the gene matches. The CDR3 is CASSLVAGSTDTQYF. In nucleotides, the CDR3 is TGTGCCAGCAGCTTGGTAGCGGGGAGCACAGATACGCAGTATTTT.

This clonotype was observed a handful of times. The chain uses TRBV7-2 and TRBJ2-1; a possible D gene is TRBD2 (6 bases). Trimming took off 4 bases at V and 9 bases at J, with 13 bases between the two ends. This CDR3 is built from 13 residues. The germline V gene has CDR1 SGHTA and CDR2 FQGNSA. In DNA, the CDR3 is TGTGCCAGCAGCTACCTAGCGATGGGTGAGCAGTTCTTC. Translated: CASSYLAMGEQFF. The entire variable domain, with the rest obtained from reference TRBV7-2 and TRBJ2-1, is as follows: GAGVSQSPSNKVTEKGKDVELRCDPISGHTALYWYRQSLGQGLEFLIYFQGNSAPDKSGLPSDRFSAERTGGSVSTLTIQRTQQEDSAVYLCASSYLAMGEQFFGPGTRLTVL.

This clonotype was recorded a few times. The chain links TRBV29-1 to TRBJ2-3, with 9 bases lining up with TRBD1. V lost 7 bases to trimming and J lost 4 bases; unmatched junction nucleotides: 6. Germline CDR1 and CDR2: SQVTM and ANQGSEA. The CDR3 has 13 amino acids. In DNA form, the CDR3 reads TGCAGCGCCGGACAGGGGCGCCCAGATACGCAGTATTTT. Its protein is CSAGQGRPDTQYF.

The chain recombines TRBV6-4 with TRBJ1-5; D gene unclear. Per the germline V gene, CDR1 is MRHNA and CDR2 is SNTAGT. The length of the CDR3 is 14 residues. Between the trimmed V and J ends, which lost 4 bases and 6 bases, there was a span of 13 bases. For the CDR3, the DNA is TGTGCCAGCAGTGGCTCCGGCTTCGGTCAGCCCCAGCATTTT. Its protein is CASSGSGFGQPQHF.